This T cell receptor (beta chain) originates from a study of blood T cells in healthy people across ages. General observations from the study: The study lacked donor CMV status, which possibly confounded expanded clonotype changes. TCR beta diversity was tightly associated with the proportion of naive T cells.

The germline V gene encodes CDR1 MNHEY and CDR2 SMNVEV (reference sequence). Unmatched junction bases numbered 12, after V lost 6 bases and J lost 5 bases. The CDR3 spans 16 residues. This clonotype was observed a few times. What it recognizes is unknown. Using a J-beta primer mix together with a sample-barcoded 5' primer, a second PCR was run for roughly 7 to 12 cycles. TCRdb ran MiXCR on the 5' RACE reads and lists one entry per CDR3 protein. The sample records roughly 900,000 distinct CDR3 sequences, approximately 49% being singletons. This chain links TRBV27 with TRBJ2-1, with 8 bases fitting TRBD2. The receptor was isolated from a man in his thirties or forties in good health. Sequenced input: blood. The CDR3 reads CASSLKDGRADNEQFF. CDR3 DNA: TGTGCCAGCAGCCTCAAGGACGGGAGGGCGGACAATGAGCAGTTCTTC.